These 17 T cell receptor beta chains share one sample of origin, sequenced in a study of T-cell memory formation after mild COVID-19. From the 5' RACE reads, TCRdb called clonotypes with MiXCR, one entry per CDR3 protein. The repertoire includes 300,000 to 400,000 distinct CDR3 sequences, roughly 20% of them detected once, and around 12% sits in the top ten. Source material: PBMCs or a T cell subset sorted from them (not recorded which). The receptor source for this set is an adult woman who had mild COVID-19 (a few samples of this study predate the infection). Cell type and time point are not known.

This clonotype showed up just once. The V and J genes are TRBV15 and TRBJ1-5; a weak D match, TRBD1 (5 bases). The CDR3 length is 16 residues. V gave up 2 bases and J gave up 1 base, with 12 bases separating them. Germline CDR1 and CDR2: LNHNV and YYDKDF (reference sequence). The CDR3 sequence: CATSRRQKISNQPQHF. The CDR3 DNA is TGTGCCACCAGCAGACGACAGAAAATAAGCAATCAGCCCCAGCATTTT. The whole variable domain, filled in from reference TRBV15 and TRBJ1-5, reads DAMVIQNPRYQVTQFGKPVTLSCSQTLNHNVMYWYQQKSSQAPKLLFHYYDKDFNNEADTPDNFQSRRPNTSFCFLDIRSPGLGDTAMYLCATSRRQKISNQPQHFGDGTRLSIL.

The chain carries TRBV4-1 and TRBJ1-2, with D perhaps matching TRBD1 (5 bases). Trimming took 6 bases from V and 3 from J, leaving 20 bases between them. CDR3 length: 16 amino acids. Germline CDR1 and CDR2: MGHRA and YSYEKL. The CDR3 loop is CASRSVPTEQYYGYTF. The CDR3 region has the DNA TGCGCCAGCAGGTCAGTTCCGACAGAGCAATACTATGGCTACACCTTC.

This clonotype has only a few counts. The chain recombines TRBV7-8 with TRBJ2-3; D gene uncertain. This CDR3 contains 15 residues. Trimming cost V 1 base and J 1 base, with 9 bases left between them. CDR1 is SGHVS, CDR2 FQNEAQ, per germline. CDR3 bases: TGTGCCAGCAGCTTAGTCCTAGTTCGCACAGATACGCAGTATTTT. Translated, it gives CASSLVLVRTDTQYF.

This chain links TRBV20-1 with TRBJ2-1; no definite D call. Trimming cost V 3 bases and J 6 bases, with 6 bases left between them. The CDR3 covers 11 residues. CDR1 and CDR2 from the germline V gene are DFQATT and SNEGSKA (reference sequence). CDR3 region: CSASSPNEQFF. DNA of the CDR3: TGCAGTGCTAGCAGTCCCAATGAGCAGTTCTTC.

The CDR3 region has the DNA TGTGCCAGCAGTTTGGGCCGAGTGGATGAGCAGTTCTTC. It is translated as CASSLGRVDEQFF. This rearrangement joins TRBV12-3 or TRBV12-4 to TRBJ2-1; D uncertain. The CDR3 length is 13 residues. Trimming removed 3 bases from V and 8 bases from J, with 11 bases in between.

This clonotype has just a few counts. CDR3 protein: CASSYDSYEQYF. For the CDR3, the DNA is TGCGCCAGCAGCTATGACAGCTACGAGCAGTACTTC. This rearrangement joins TRBV5-1 to TRBJ2-7; D might be TRBD1 (5 bases). The V and J ends lost 3 bases and 3 bases respectively, with 7 bases between them. CDR1 SGHRS and CDR2 YFSETQ come from the germline V gene. The CDR3 has 12 residues.

In its sample, this clonotype was seen a few times. This chain connects TRBV20-1 to TRBJ2-5; 12 bases fit TRBD2. V lost 6 bases, J lost 2 bases, and 7 bases stayed unmatched. The CDR3 covers 15 residues. Germline V gene lookup returns CDR1 DFQATT and CDR2 SNEGSKA (reference sequence). Here the CDR3 DNA reads TGCAGTGCCACCCCTAGCGGGAGGGTACAAGAGACCCAGTACTTC. It translates to CSATPSGRVQETQYF.

This clonotype turned up a few times. V gene TRBV3-1 combines with J gene TRBJ2-4, with 10 bases that match TRBD1. The V segment lost 2 bases and the J segment 11 bases; nucleotides outside the gene matches: 3. The CDR3 is 13 amino acids. The germline gives CDR1 LGHDT, CDR2 YNNKEL (reference sequence). The CDR3 sequence: CASSQSGTGVQYF. CDR3 in DNA: TGTGCCAGCAGCCAATCCGGGACAGGGGTTCAGTACTTC.

This clonotype was detected a few times. This chain links TRBV29-1 with TRBJ2-3, with 7 nucleotides matching TRBD1. CDR1 and CDR2 (germline): SQVTM, ANQGSEA. V lost 5 bases and J lost 0; bases outside the gene matches: 5. This CDR3 comprises 14 residues. CDR3 sequence reads: CSVTTGFSTDTQYF. The DNA of the CDR3 is TGCAGCGTTACGACAGGGTTTAGCACAGATACGCAGTATTTT.

The chain uses TRBV6-2 or TRBV6-3 and TRBJ2-3, with no clear D. CDR3 length: 18 amino acids. CDR1 is MNHEY, CDR2 SVGEGT, per germline. V gave up 2 bases and J gave up 0 bases, with 18 bases separating them. CDR3 nucleotides: TGTGCCAGCAGTTACCGGATCAGAGATCCCCAAAGCACAGATACGCAGTATTTT. It is translated as CASSYRIRDPQSTDTQYF.

With respect to this clonotype: Being one base from a much bigger clone, this may be a read error. The chain recombines TRBV6-1 with TRBJ1-3; D call uncertain. With 2 bases removed from V and 0 bases from J, the gap between germline ends came to 8 bases. The CDR3 consists of 15 residues. Germline V gene lookup returns CDR1 MNHNS and CDR2 SASEGT. CDR3 DNA: TGTGCCAGCAGTGAAACCCCGAGCTCTGGAAACACCATATATTTT. Translating gives CASSETPSSGNTIYF.

The CDR3 sequence is CATSDGTAYNEQFF. As DNA, the CDR3 is TGTGCCACCAGTGACGGGACAGCCTACAATGAGCAGTTCTTC. This chain links TRBV24-1 with TRBJ2-1; 7 bases are shared with TRBD1. This CDR3 is 14 amino acids long. Germline V gene lookup returns CDR1 KGHDR and CDR2 SFDVKD. Germline trimming cut 4 bases from V and 2 bases from J; bases unmatched to any gene: 1.

This clonotype was observed many times. The V call is TRBV4-3, the J call TRBJ2-7; maybe TRBD1 (5 bases). V dropped 0 bases and J dropped 6 bases, with 12 bases sitting between them. This CDR3 comprises 14 residues. Germline-derived CDR1 and CDR2 are LGHNA and YSLEER. This chain's CDR3 is CASSQDSRVSEQYF. CDR3 coding DNA: TGCGCCAGCAGCCAAGATTCCAGGGTCAGCGAGCAGTACTTC.

There are a few counts of this clonotype. This rearrangement joins TRBV12-3 or TRBV12-4 to TRBJ1-1; the D is unclear. V lost 7 bases and J 7 bases, leaving 13 bases between the germline ends. This CDR3 contains 12 residues. The CDR3 loop is CASTAGEDEAFF. The CDR3, as DNA: TGTGCCAGCACGGCCGGGGAGGATGAAGCTTTCTTT.

This clonotype was detected many times. The chain employs TRBV12-3 or TRBV12-4 and TRBJ2-1; D is uncertain. This CDR3 spans 14 amino acids. Trimming left V 3 bases short and J 0 bases short, with 6 bases between. This CDR3 is CASSLSYSYNEQFF. CDR3 coding DNA: TGTGCCAGCAGTTTGAGCTACTCCTACAATGAGCAGTTCTTC.

This chain connects TRBV4-2 to TRBJ2-3; 7 bases agree with TRBD2. The J segment lost 5 bases and the V segment lost 3 bases, leaving 11 bases of the junction unmatched. Germline-derived CDR1 and CDR2 are LGHNA and YNFKEQ. The CDR3 consists of 16 residues. The CDR3 loop is CASSHNVGGPGDTQYF. In DNA, the CDR3 is TGTGCCAGCAGCCACAACGTGGGAGGGCCCGGAGATACGCAGTATTTT.

In this sample, this clonotype turned up a few times. The chain couples TRBV4-1 to TRBJ1-2, with 8 bases aligning to TRBD1. The CDR3 covers 16 residues. Germline CDR1 is MGHRA and CDR2 is YSYEKL. After removal of 1 base from V and 6 bases from J, the junction contained 10 bases not matched to a gene. CDR3 loop: CASSQALAGGTDGYTF. CDR3 DNA: TGCGCCAGCAGCCAAGCGTTGGCAGGGGGCACGGATGGCTACACCTTC.